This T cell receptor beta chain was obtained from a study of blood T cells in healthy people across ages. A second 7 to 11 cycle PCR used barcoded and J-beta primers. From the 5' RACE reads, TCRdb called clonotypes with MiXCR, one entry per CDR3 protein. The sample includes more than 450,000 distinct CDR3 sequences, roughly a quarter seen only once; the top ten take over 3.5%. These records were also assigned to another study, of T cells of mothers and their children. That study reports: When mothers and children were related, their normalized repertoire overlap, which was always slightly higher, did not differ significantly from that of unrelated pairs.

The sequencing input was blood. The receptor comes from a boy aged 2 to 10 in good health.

CDR3 loop: CASSLSGSGGRNEQFF. The CDR3 DNA reads as TGTGCCAGCAGTTTAAGCGGTAGCGGGGGGAGGAATGAGCAGTTCTTC. The chain has TRBV12-3 or TRBV12-4 and TRBJ2-1; 10 bases agree with TRBD2. CDR3 length: 16 amino acids. The junction had 8 bases not matched to a gene; V was cut back by 2 bases and J by 7 bases.